The 26 T cell receptor beta chains below all came from one sample that was sequenced in a study of prognosis after radiotherapy for stage I lung cancer. The TCR beta CDR3 region was amplified from genomic DNA, with two rounds of multiplex PCR being used for the amplification. With primers specific to each TRBV and TRBJ gene, the first-round PCR was performed. TCRdb analysed the multiplex PCR reads with MiXCR anew, one entry per CDR3 protein. The data hold 25,000 to 35,000 distinct CDR3 sequences, with about half observed a single time. The sequencing here drew on PBMCs, taken before or after stereotactic body radiation therapy (not recorded which). The receptors were sampled from a donor aged 50 or older with non-small cell lung cancer.

This clonotype was seen ten or more times. The chain carries TRBV9 and TRBJ1-4, with D unresolved. CDR3 size: 14 residues. In germline, CDR1 is SGDLS, CDR2 YYNGEE. V was shortened by 5 bases and J by 0 bases, with 8 bases between the two germline ends. CDR3 region: CASSLVPTNEKLFF. In DNA form, the CDR3 reads TGTGCCAGCAGTTTGGTACCAACTAATGAAAAACTGTTTTTT. Using reference TRBV9 and TRBJ1-4 for the parts outside the CDR3, the full variable domain is DSGVTQTPKHLITATGQRVTLRCSPRSGDLSVYWYQQSLDQGLQFLIQYYNGEERAKGNILERFSAQQFPDLHSELNLSSLELGDSALYFCASSLVPTNEKLFFGSGTQLSVL.

This clonotype was recorded at least ten times. The chain is built from TRBV6-5 and TRBJ2-5, with TRBD1 as a possible D gene (5 bases). The CDR3 loop spans 11 amino acids. CDR1 and CDR2 from the germline V gene are MNHEY and SVGAGI. Between the trimmed V and J ends, which lost 0 bases and 9 bases, there was a span of 5 bases. The CDR3 reads CASSYSGAQYF. CDR3 in DNA: TGTGCCAGCAGTTACTCAGGGGCCCAGTACTTC.

With respect to this clonotype: It differs at one base from a far larger clone, so likely a read error. The CDR3 DNA sequence: TGTGCCAGCAGTTCCGGTTCTATGGCCTCCGGGACAGGGGGCTTCTACGAGCAGTACTTC. As protein: CASSSGSMASGTGGFYEQYF. The chain couples TRBV28 to TRBJ2-7; 12 bases agree with TRBD1. The CDR3 has 20 residues. With V trimmed by 4 bases and J by 3 bases, 19 bases remained unmatched. From germline, CDR1 is MDHEN and CDR2 SYDVKM.

This clonotype was counted many times. V and J are TRBV6-2 or TRBV6-3 and TRBJ1-1; possibly TRBD1 for D (5 bases). V gave up 5 bases and J gave up 0 bases, with 16 bases separating them. Germline CDR1 is MNHEY and CDR2 is SVGEGT. CDR3 length equals 16 residues. The CDR3 nucleotides read TGTGCCAGCAGTCAAGGATACAGGACAATGAACACTGAAGCTTTCTTT. It is translated as CASSQGYRTMNTEAFF.

V usage is TRBV10-3 and J usage is TRBJ2-1, with a tentative D call TRBD1 (5 bases). The CDR3 extends over 18 amino acids. V was pared by 4 bases and J by 0 bases, with 19 bases between. The V gene's germline CDR1 is ENHRY and CDR2 SYGVKD. The CDR3 spells CAISVCRVGWRSYNEQFF. CDR3 nucleotide sequence: TGTGCCATCAGTGTGTGCAGGGTAGGCTGGCGCTCCTACAATGAGCAGTTCTTC.

This sequence joins TRBV28 and TRBJ1-2; 12 bases line up with TRBD1. J was trimmed by 1 base and V by 1 base; bases with no gene match: 7. The CDR3 totals 18 residues. The germline V gene has CDR1 MDHEN and CDR2 SYDVKM. The CDR3 DNA reads as TGTGCCAGCAGTTTATCCCAGGGACAGGGGGCTAGTAACTATGGCTACACCTTC. Protein product: CASSLSQGQGASNYGYTF.

The chain employs TRBV6-5 and TRBJ2-7; TRBD2 might be the D (5 bases). Germline V gene lookup returns CDR1 MNHEY and CDR2 SVGAGI. Trimming stripped 1 base from V and 4 bases from J, with 11 bases between. This CDR3 has 14 amino acids. CDR3 amino acids: CASSYLGWEYEQYF. For the CDR3, the DNA is TGTGCCAGCAGTTACTTGGGATGGGAGTACGAGCAGTACTTC.

Turning to this clonotype: The CDR3 does not close with the conserved phenylalanine or tryptophan, likely indicating a read error. No DNA is shown, since the ends of the CDR3 on it are uncertain; the CDR3 is the one TCRdb lists. This chain uses TRBV6-1 with TRBJ1-1. Germline V lookup: CDR1 MNHNS, CDR2 SASEGT. The CDR3 sequence runs 14 residues, both termini included. CDR3 sequence: CASCSGTANTEDFL.

This rearrangement joins TRBV20-1 to TRBJ2-1, with a possible D match to TRBD1 (6 bases). Germline CDR1 DFQATT, CDR2 SNEGSKA (reference sequence). The CDR3 runs 16 residues. The V gene lost 3 bases and the J gene lost 9 bases, with 24 bases spanning the gap. Here the CDR3 reads CSASGGGARGISEQFF. The CDR3 DNA follows: TGCAGTGCTAGTGGGGGTGGGGCCAGGGGTATTAGTGAGCAGTTCTTC.

This clonotype was recorded many times. V gene TRBV5-1 combines with J gene TRBJ2-1; 9 bases are a match to TRBD2. Germline V gives CDR1 SGHRS, CDR2 YFSETQ. The V and J ends lost 3 bases and 4 bases, in that order; junction bases with no gene match: 5. CDR3 length equals 15 residues. The CDR3 reads CASSYSGGNYNEQFF. The CDR3, as DNA: TGCGCCAGCAGCTACAGCGGGGGGAATTACAATGAGCAGTTCTTC.

This clonotype was counted at least ten times. The chain carries TRBV3-1 and TRBJ1-2; TRBD1 matches at 7 bases. The V gene's germline CDR1 is LGHDT and CDR2 YNNKEL (reference sequence). The CDR3 contains 17 residues. After removal of 1 base from V and 6 bases from J, the junction contained 14 bases not matched to a gene. The CDR3 spells CASSQAPQGQLKDGYTF. The CDR3 DNA is TGTGCCAGCAGCCAAGCTCCACAGGGGCAGCTTAAGGATGGCTACACCTTC. Supplemented by reference TRBV3-1 and TRBJ1-2, the full variable domain reads DTAVSQTPKYLVTQMGNDKSIKCEQNLGHDTMYWYKQDSKKFLKIMFSYNNKELIINETVPNRFSPKSPDKAHLNLHINSLELGDSAVYFCASSQAPQGQLKDGYTFGSGTRLTVV.

This chain uses TRBV6-1 with TRBJ2-2; D not certain. The CDR3 sequence is 15 residues long. Germline V lookup: CDR1 MNHNS, CDR2 SASEGT. The V end lost 8 bases, the J end lost 5 bases, and 18 bases lay between the germline ends. DNA for the CDR3: TGTGCCAGCGCCTTGCAGACCTCCAGGACCGGGGAGCTGTTTTTT. This codes for CASALQTSRTGELFF.

This clonotype was recorded a few times. The chain recombines TRBV6-1 with TRBJ1-2, with D unclear. CDR3 length: 13 residues. Germline assignment: CDR1 MNHNS and CDR2 SASEGT. V was cut by 3 bases and J by 5 bases, with 10 bases left in between. The CDR3, as DNA: TGTGCCAGCAGTGACCCCGGACGGTATGGCTACACCTTC. It encodes CASSDPGRYGYTF.

This clonotype has a count of ten or more. The V call is TRBV5-1, the J call TRBJ1-4; TRBD1 might be the D (5 bases). The germline CDR1 and CDR2 sequences are SGHRS and YFSETQ. The CDR3 has 14 amino acids. V was shortened by 2 bases and J by 6 bases, with 11 bases between the two germline ends. The CDR3 sequence: CASSLSWGDEKLFF. The CDR3, as DNA: TGCGCCAGCAGCTTAAGTTGGGGGGATGAAAAACTGTTTTTT. The full variable domain, with the rest looked up from reference TRBV5-1 and TRBJ1-4, is KAGVTQTPRYLIKTRGQQVTLSCSPISGHRSVSWYQQTPGQGLQFLFEYFSETQRNKGNFPGRFSGRQFSNSRSEMNVSTLELGDSALYLCASSLSWGDEKLFFGSGTQLSVL.

The CDR3 nucleotides read TGTGCCAGCAGCCGAGATTTAAGGGCACTACAGTTGAATGAGCAGTTCTTC. This encodes CASSRDLRALQLNEQFF. This chain links TRBV6-1 with TRBJ2-1, with D hard to call. There are 17 residues in the CDR3. The V gene's germline CDR1 is MNHNS and CDR2 SASEGT. The ends were cut back, 6 bases at V and 7 bases at J, with 25 bases in the middle.

Judged by abundance, this clonotype is medium-sized (0.01 to 0.1%). V is TRBV6-1 and J is TRBJ1-5; TRBD1 matches 9 bases. Germline V gene lookup returns CDR1 MNHNS and CDR2 SASEGT. V shed 6 bases, J shed 0 bases, and the junction held 3 bases outside the gene matches. The length of the CDR3 is 15 residues. The CDR3 DNA reads as TGTGCCAGCAGACGGACAGGGGATAGCAATCAGCCCCAGCATTTT. Its translation is CASRRTGDSNQPQHF.

The V gene is TRBV7-8, the J gene TRBJ1-2; D gene unclear. CDR1 and CDR2 from the germline V gene are SGHVS and FQNEAQ. Trimming cost V 1 base and J 0 bases, with 18 bases left between them. This CDR3 comprises 18 residues. The CDR3 DNA reads TGTGCCAGCAGCTTAGGTCGCGCGCCAGCCGGTACTAACTATGGCTACACCTTC. This codes for CASSLGRAPAGTNYGYTF.

This clonotype is medium-sized within its sample. The genes are TRBV11-2 and TRBJ2-7; no firm D call. The V gene's germline CDR1 is SGHAT and CDR2 FQNNGV. The CDR3 has 13 residues. Trimming took 5 bases from V and 2 from J, leaving 10 bases between them. The CDR3 nucleotides read TGTGCCAGCAGCGACGTAGGAACCTACGAGCAGTACTTC. Amino acid sequence: CASSDVGTYEQYF.

Details on this clonotype: Only one base separates this from a far larger clonotype, so it likely reflects a read error. The V call is TRBV7-2, the J call TRBJ2-2; D is possibly TRBD1 (6 bases). This CDR3 is built from 15 residues. From germline, CDR1 is SGHTA and CDR2 FQGNSA. The germline V and J ends were trimmed by 2 bases and 7 bases, with 14 bases remaining between them. The CDR3, as DNA: TGTGCCAGCAGCTTATTAGGGACAAGAGACGGGGAGCTGTTTTTT. Amino acids: CASSLLGTRDGELFF.

In its sample, this clonotype ranks as medium-sized. This chain uses TRBV6-4 with TRBJ1-3; D gene unclear. The V and J ends lost 6 bases and 0 bases respectively, with 6 bases between them. Germline values: CDR1 MRHNA, CDR2 SNTAGT. The CDR3 is made up of 13 amino acids. The CDR3, as DNA: TGTGCCAGCAGGACGGACTCTGGAAACACCATATATTTT. This gives the protein CASRTDSGNTIYF.

This clonotype was counted many times. The chain recombines TRBV14 with TRBJ2-1; 8 nucleotides align to TRBD2. Per the germline V gene, CDR1 is SGHDN and CDR2 is FVKESK. The V and J ends lost 0 bases and 6 bases, in that order; junction bases with no gene match: 7. This CDR3 contains 16 residues. DNA for the CDR3: TGTGCCAGCAGCCAAGACCCCAGCGGGAGTAGCAATGAGCAGTTCTTC. Amino acid sequence: CASSQDPSGSSNEQFF.

This clonotype was recorded at least ten times. The gene calls are TRBV2 and TRBJ1-6; D is uncertain. The length of the CDR3 is 15 residues. V lost 5 bases to trimming and J lost 5 bases, with 13 bases between them. Germline V gives CDR1 SNHLY, CDR2 FYNNEI. The CDR3 protein is CASSLVVPNNSPLHF. CDR3 DNA: TGTGCCAGCAGTCTTGTTGTTCCCAATAATTCACCCCTCCACTTT.

This clonotype was counted many times. This chain uses TRBV20-1 with TRBJ2-7; D gene ambiguous. The CDR3 runs 12 residues. Trimming took 3 bases from V and 3 from J, leaving 9 bases between them. Germline-derived CDR1 and CDR2 are DFQATT and SNEGSKA (reference sequence). Here the CDR3 reads CSARIGSYEQYF. CDR3 DNA: TGCAGTGCTAGGATCGGTAGCTACGAGCAGTACTTC.

This clonotype is judged medium-sized. V gene TRBV6-1 combines with J gene TRBJ1-5; TRBD1 aligns across 9 bases. Per germline, CDR1 MNHNS and CDR2 SASEGT. Losses at the gene ends were 5 bases for V and 4 bases for J; bases not matched to a gene: 6. The CDR3 is 15 amino acids. The CDR3 region is CASSPLGTGNQPQHF. CDR3 nucleotide sequence: TGTGCCAGCAGTCCTCTGGGGACAGGGAATCAGCCCCAGCATTTT.

This clonotype was seen just once. J is TRBJ2-1 and V is TRBV7-2; no definite D call. V gave up 1 base and J gave up 4 bases, with 8 bases separating them. The CDR3 has 14 amino acids. The germline V gene has CDR1 SGHTA and CDR2 FQGNSA. The CDR3 DNA reads as TGTGCCAGCAGCTTAGTAGACCCATACAATGAGCAGTTCTTC. Its translation is CASSLVDPYNEQFF.

This clonotype was seen many times. The chain combines TRBV9 with TRBJ2-3; TRBD1 matches at 9 bases. In germline, CDR1 is SGDLS, CDR2 YYNGEE. After removal of 3 bases from V and 2 bases from J, the junction contained 4 bases not matched to a gene. The length of the CDR3 is 15 residues. This chain's CDR3 is CASSAGTGFTDTQYF. CDR3 DNA: TGTGCCAGCAGCGCCGGGACAGGGTTCACAGATACGCAGTATTTT.